This TCR beta chain was retrieved from a study of blood T cell repertoires in COVID-19. Original analysis: Scientists estimated how many nucleated cells there were by amplifying reference gene primers. Sequencing was performed with immunoSEQ multiplex PCR; in TCRdb, only in-frame clones are kept and a portion is missing. V and J calls and clone size are as listed in that table; D and trimming were resolved from the DNA. This table has around 200,000 clones, more than 85% appearing once. The CDR3 runs to 17 residues. V dropped 2 bases and J dropped 2; count of bases not matched to a gene: 8. Germline V gene sequence: CDR1 MNHEY, CDR2 SVGEGT.

The receptor was isolated from a man aged 35 to 55 with active or convalescent COVID-19. V is TRBV6-2 or TRBV6-3 and J is TRBJ2-5, with TRBD2 matching over 10 bases. What was sequenced was peripheral blood. This CDR3 reads CASSYGNLAGEQETQYF. The CDR3 coding sequence is TGTGCCAGCAGTTACGGGAACCTAGCGGGGGAACAAGAGACCCAGTACTTC.